This section outlines one T cell receptor (beta chain) sequence together with its context. Its target is unknown. This sample stems from a study of cytomegalovirus exposure and HLA in healthy donors. Study results and limitations: It was only CMV serostatus that was available as immune exposure information. A further, later analysis showed that HLA-associated TCR beta chains (compared with equally common others) were more clonally expanded.

PCR primers comprised 60 Vbeta and 13 Jbeta primers. Assay used: immunoSEQ multiplex PCR; TCRdb lists only in-frame clones, some missing. The sample gives some 95,000 clones, around 68% of which show up once; less than 1.5% is in the top ten. Sequenced sample: PBMCs. This receptor was taken from a female donor in good health and CMV-seronegative.

This chain's CDR3 is CASSLGGGAFEAFF. CDR3 nucleotide sequence: TGTGCCAGCAGCTTAGGGGGTGGGGCATTTGAAGCTTTCTTT. The V and J genes are TRBV11-2 and TRBJ1-1, with D possibly being TRBD1 (5 bases). This CDR3 region has 14 residues. Germline loops: CDR1 SGHAT, CDR2 FQNNGV. The V gene lost 1 base and the J gene lost 7 bases, with 13 bases spanning the gap.